Listed below are T cell receptor beta chains from one sample, sequenced in a study of shared clonotypes between healthy human individuals. Libraries were prepared by immunoSEQ multiplex PCR; TCRdb keeps only in-frame clonotypes and omits some of them. Among about 2 million clones listed, about 95% were seen once. The sample taken for sequencing was naive CD4+ T cells sorted from blood. The receptor source for this set is a man aged 18 to 29 in good health. Each CDR3 is given with its conserved first and last residue. D genes are given only for firm matches.

d_gene: NA
j_gene: TRBJ1-1
v_gene: TRBV7-2
CDR3aa: CASSLGAKRGNTEAFF

d_gene: NA
j_gene: TRBJ1-2
v_gene: TRBV27
CDR3aa: CASGGVVNDYGYTF

d_gene: NA
j_gene: TRBJ2-7
v_gene: TRBV7-2
CDR3aa: CASTSSTGLEQYF

d_gene: NA
j_gene: TRBJ1-6
v_gene: TRBV4-1
CDR3aa: CASSQEGNTASSPLHF

d_gene: NA
j_gene: TRBJ2-7
v_gene: TRBV7-9
CDR3aa: CASSLSTTYEQYF

d_gene: NA
j_gene: TRBJ2-5
v_gene: TRBV7-2
CDR3aa: CASSLTRDNQETQYF

d_gene: TRBD1
j_gene: TRBJ2-7
v_gene: TRBV9
CDR3aa: CASSFSGTGGIDEQYF

d_gene: NA
j_gene: TRBJ2-1
v_gene: TRBV10-3
CDR3aa: CAISAGDEQFF

d_gene: NA
j_gene: TRBJ2-1
v_gene: TRBV7-3
CDR3aa: CASSYDRLVNEQFF

d_gene: NA
j_gene: TRBJ1-1
v_gene: TRBV7-9
CDR3aa: CASSFSSRGAFF

d_gene: NA
j_gene: TRBJ2-2
v_gene: TRBV30
CDR3aa: CAWSPQAGELFF

d_gene: NA
j_gene: TRBJ2-2
v_gene: TRBV10-2
CDR3aa: CASSVQAPNTGELFF

d_gene: NA
j_gene: TRBJ1-2
v_gene: TRBV2
CDR3aa: CASSEQGSYGYTF

d_gene: NA
j_gene: TRBJ2-7
v_gene: TRBV30
CDR3aa: CAWERGYEQYF

d_gene: TRBD1
j_gene: TRBJ1-5
v_gene: TRBV28
CDR3aa: CASSGGQTQNKPQHF

d_gene: NA
j_gene: TRBJ1-2
v_gene: TRBV5-6
CDR3aa: CASSLEQLDGYTF

d_gene: TRBD1
j_gene: TRBJ2-7
v_gene: TRBV30
CDR3aa: CARLDRDSYEQYF

d_gene: TRBD1
j_gene: TRBJ1-6
v_gene: TRBV7-6
CDR3aa: CASSLHRGSPLHF

d_gene: NA
j_gene: TRBJ1-2
v_gene: TRBV19
CDR3aa: CASTRDGQGYTF

d_gene: NA
j_gene: TRBJ1-1
v_gene: TRBV29-1
CDR3aa: CSVTGFMNTEAFF

d_gene: TRBD1
j_gene: TRBJ1-2
v_gene: TRBV7-9
CDR3aa: CASSPRPGTENYGYTF

d_gene: NA
j_gene: TRBJ2-7
v_gene: TRBV2
CDR3aa: CASSAKTSSEQYF

d_gene: TRBD2
j_gene: TRBJ2-1
v_gene: TRBV5-6
CDR3aa: CASSLMSRGRIGANEQFF

d_gene: TRBD1
j_gene: TRBJ1-2
v_gene: TRBV6-5
CDR3aa: CASRDITGGYGYTF

d_gene: NA
j_gene: TRBJ2-3
v_gene: TRBV28
CDR3aa: CASSLSGSGQFTDTQYF

d_gene: NA
j_gene: TRBJ2-1
v_gene: TRBV18
CDR3aa: CASSPLTSDGEQFF

d_gene: NA
j_gene: TRBJ2-2
v_gene: TRBV18
CDR3aa: CASSPSPSNTGELFF

d_gene: NA
j_gene: TRBJ2-7
v_gene: TRBV4-1
CDR3aa: CASSLPSQPSSEQYF

d_gene: NA
j_gene: TRBJ1-1
v_gene: TRBV7-9
CDR3aa: CASSLAPQMNTEAFF

d_gene: TRBD1
j_gene: TRBJ2-7
v_gene: TRBV6-5
CDR3aa: CASRPGTGGFYEQYF

d_gene: NA
j_gene: NA
v_gene: TRBV5-6
CDR3aa: CASSWQSYEQYF

d_gene: NA
j_gene: TRBJ1-2
v_gene: TRBV20-1
CDR3aa: CSASPIYGYTF

d_gene: TRBD1
j_gene: TRBJ1-3
v_gene: TRBV5-1
CDR3aa: CASSSTGQGFGNTIYF

d_gene: TRBD1
j_gene: TRBJ2-2
v_gene: TRBV7-2
CDR3aa: CASSSRGQLPTGELFF

d_gene: TRBD2
j_gene: TRBJ2-5
v_gene: TRBV28
CDR3aa: CASSYPPLAGRETQYF

d_gene: NA
j_gene: TRBJ2-7
v_gene: TRBV18
CDR3aa: CASSPPGKSVYEQYF

d_gene: TRBD1
j_gene: TRBJ1-1
v_gene: TRBV6-1
CDR3aa: CASAYRGGMNTEAFF

d_gene: NA
j_gene: TRBJ2-3
v_gene: TRBV11-2
CDR3aa: CASSLDLGVTQYF

d_gene: NA
j_gene: TRBJ2-3
v_gene: TRBV27
CDR3aa: CASSLLGAGGTDTQYF

d_gene: NA
j_gene: TRBJ1-2
v_gene: TRBV6-5
CDR3aa: CASRPHTGTNYGYTF

d_gene: TRBD1
j_gene: TRBJ1-2
v_gene: TRBV7-2
CDR3aa: CASSSSRDRVRGNGYTF